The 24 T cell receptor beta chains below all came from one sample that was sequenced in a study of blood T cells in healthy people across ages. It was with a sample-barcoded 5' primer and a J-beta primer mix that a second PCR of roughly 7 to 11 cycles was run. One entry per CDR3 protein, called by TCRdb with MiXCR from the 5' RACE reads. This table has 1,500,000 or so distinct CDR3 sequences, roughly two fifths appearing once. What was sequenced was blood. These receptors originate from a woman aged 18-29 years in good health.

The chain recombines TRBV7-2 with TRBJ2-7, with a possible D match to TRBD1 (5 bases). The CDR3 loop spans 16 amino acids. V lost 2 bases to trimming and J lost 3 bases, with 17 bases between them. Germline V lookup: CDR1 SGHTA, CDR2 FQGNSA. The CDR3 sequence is CASSLHSGPTHYEQYF. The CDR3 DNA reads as TGTGCCAGCAGCTTACATTCAGGGCCCACCCACTACGAGCAGTACTTC.

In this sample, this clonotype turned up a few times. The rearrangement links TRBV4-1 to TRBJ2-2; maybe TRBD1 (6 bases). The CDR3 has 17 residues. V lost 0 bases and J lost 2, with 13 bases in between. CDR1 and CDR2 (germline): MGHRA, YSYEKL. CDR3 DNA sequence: TGCGCCAGCAGCCAAGAAACAAGGGACACCAACACCGGGGAGCTGTTTTTT. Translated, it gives CASSQETRDTNTGELFF.

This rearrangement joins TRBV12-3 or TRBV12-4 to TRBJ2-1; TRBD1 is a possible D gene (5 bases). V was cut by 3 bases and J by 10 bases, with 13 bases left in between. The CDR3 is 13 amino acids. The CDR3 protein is CASSFGWGGEQFF. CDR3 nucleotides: TGTGCCAGCAGTTTCGGGTGGGGCGGCGAGCAGTTCTTC.

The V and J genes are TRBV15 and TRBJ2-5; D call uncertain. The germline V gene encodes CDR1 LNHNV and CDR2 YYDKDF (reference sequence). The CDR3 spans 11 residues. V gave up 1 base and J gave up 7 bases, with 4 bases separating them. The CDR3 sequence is CATSRAGTQYF. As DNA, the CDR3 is TGTGCCACCAGCAGAGCAGGGACCCAGTACTTC.

The CDR3 DNA reads TGTGCCAGCAGCGCTTCCGGGACAGGGAGGGTAGGAACCTACGAGCAGTACTTC. Amino acids: CASSASGTGRVGTYEQYF. The rearrangement joins TRBV7-9 to TRBJ2-7, with 9 nucleotides matching TRBD1. Germline assignment: CDR1 SEHNR and CDR2 FQNEAQ (reference sequence). The ends lost 5 bases at V and 2 bases at J; junction bases unmatched: 16. The CDR3 covers 18 residues.

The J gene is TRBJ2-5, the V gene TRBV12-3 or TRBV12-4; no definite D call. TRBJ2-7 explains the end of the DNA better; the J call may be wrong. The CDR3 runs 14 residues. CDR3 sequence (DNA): TGTGCCAGCAGTTTAGCGCTGGAAGGCTACGAGCAGTACTTC. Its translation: CASSLALEGYEQYF.

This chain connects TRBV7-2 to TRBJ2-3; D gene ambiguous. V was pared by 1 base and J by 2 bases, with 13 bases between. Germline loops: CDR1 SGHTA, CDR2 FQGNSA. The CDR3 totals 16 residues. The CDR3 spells CASSLGGSQPTDTQYF. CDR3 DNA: TGTGCCAGCAGCTTAGGAGGATCCCAACCCACAGATACGCAGTATTTT.

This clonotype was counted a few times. The CDR3 DNA follows: TGTGCCAGCAGTTACCCGCCCACAGATACGCAGTATTTT. It translates to CASSYPPTDTQYF. The chain employs TRBV6-5 and TRBJ2-3; D not certain. The CDR3 is made up of 13 amino acids. Germline V gives CDR1 MNHEY, CDR2 SVGAGI. The V and J ends lost 2 bases and 2 bases respectively, with 5 bases between them.

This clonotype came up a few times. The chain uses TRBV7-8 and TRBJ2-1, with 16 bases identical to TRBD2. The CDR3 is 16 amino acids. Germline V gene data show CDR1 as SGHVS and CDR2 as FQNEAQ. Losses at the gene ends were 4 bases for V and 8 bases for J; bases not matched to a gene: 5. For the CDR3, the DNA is TGTGCCAGCAGCTCGGGACTAGCGGGGGGGTTCTATGAGCAGTTCTTC. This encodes CASSSGLAGGFYEQFF.

This CDR3 reads CASSLRFSGAYYNEQYF. The CDR3 DNA sequence: TGTGCCAGCAGCCTTCGATTTAGCGGAGCCTACTACAATGAGCAGTACTTC. This rearrangement joins TRBV14 to TRBJ2-1; TRBD2 might be the D (6 bases). The J call could be wrong; TRBJ2-7 is a better fit for the DNA end. Germline V gene lookup returns CDR1 SGHDN and CDR2 FVKESK. This CDR3 is built from 17 residues.

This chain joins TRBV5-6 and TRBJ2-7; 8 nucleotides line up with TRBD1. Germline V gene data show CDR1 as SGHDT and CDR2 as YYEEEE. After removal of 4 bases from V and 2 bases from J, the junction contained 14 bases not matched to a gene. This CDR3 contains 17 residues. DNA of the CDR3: TGTGCCAGCAGCCCAGGACAGGGATCAAGTCGACCCTACGAGCAGTACTTC. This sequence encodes CASSPGQGSSRPYEQYF.

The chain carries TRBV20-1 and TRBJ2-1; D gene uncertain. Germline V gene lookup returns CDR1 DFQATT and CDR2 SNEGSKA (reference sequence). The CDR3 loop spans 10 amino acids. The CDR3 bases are TGCAGGGCCACCTCAAATGAGCAGTTCTTC. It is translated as CRATSNEQFF.

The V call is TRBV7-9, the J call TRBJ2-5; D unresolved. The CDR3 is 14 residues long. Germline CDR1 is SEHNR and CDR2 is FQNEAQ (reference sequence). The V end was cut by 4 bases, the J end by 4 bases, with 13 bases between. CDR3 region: CASSSWATVETQYF. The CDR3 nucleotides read TGTGCCAGCAGCTCTTGGGCTACAGTAGAGACCCAGTACTTC.

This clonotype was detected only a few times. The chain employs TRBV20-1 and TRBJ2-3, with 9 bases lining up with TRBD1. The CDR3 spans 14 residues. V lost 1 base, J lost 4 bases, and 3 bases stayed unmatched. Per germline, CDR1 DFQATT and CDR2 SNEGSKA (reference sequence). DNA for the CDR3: TGCAGTGCTAGAGTTGGGACAGGGTCAGATACGCAGTATTTT. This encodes CSARVGTGSDTQYF.

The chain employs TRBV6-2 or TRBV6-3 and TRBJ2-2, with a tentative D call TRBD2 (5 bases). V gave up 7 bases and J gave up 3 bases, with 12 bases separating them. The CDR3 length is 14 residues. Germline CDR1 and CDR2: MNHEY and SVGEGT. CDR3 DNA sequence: TGTGCCAGCACCCCCCGGACTGACACCGGGGAGCTGTTTTTT. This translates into CASTPRTDTGELFF.

CDR3 sequence: CSARTGVDTQYF. The DNA for the CDR3 is TGCAGTGCCAGAACAGGGGTAGATACGCAGTATTTT. The chain carries TRBV20-1 and TRBJ2-3; 7 positions agree with TRBD1. Germline CDR1 DFQATT, CDR2 SNEGSKA (reference sequence). This CDR3 spans 12 amino acids. Trimming took 6 bases from V and 5 from J; bases not matched to a gene: 5.

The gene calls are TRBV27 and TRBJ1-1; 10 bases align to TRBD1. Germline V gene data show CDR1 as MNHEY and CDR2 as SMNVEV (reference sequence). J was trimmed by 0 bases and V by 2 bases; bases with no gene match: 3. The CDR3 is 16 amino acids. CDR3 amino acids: CASSLLGQGMNTEAFF. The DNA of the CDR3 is TGTGCCAGCAGTTTACTGGGACAGGGGATGAACACTGAAGCTTTCTTT.

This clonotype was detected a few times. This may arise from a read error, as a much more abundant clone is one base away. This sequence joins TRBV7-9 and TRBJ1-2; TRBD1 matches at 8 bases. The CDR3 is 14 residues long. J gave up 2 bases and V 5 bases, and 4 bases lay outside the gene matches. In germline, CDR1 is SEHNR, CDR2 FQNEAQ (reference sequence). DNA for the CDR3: TGTGCCAGCAGCGTAGGGGACAGGAACTATGGCTACACCTTC. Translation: CASSVGDRNYGYTF.

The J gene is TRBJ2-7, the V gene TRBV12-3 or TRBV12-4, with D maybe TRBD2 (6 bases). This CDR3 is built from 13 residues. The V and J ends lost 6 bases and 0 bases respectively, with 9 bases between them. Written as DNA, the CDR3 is TGTGCCAGCAGGCCGGGACTCTCCTACGAGCAGTACTTC. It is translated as CASRPGLSYEQYF.

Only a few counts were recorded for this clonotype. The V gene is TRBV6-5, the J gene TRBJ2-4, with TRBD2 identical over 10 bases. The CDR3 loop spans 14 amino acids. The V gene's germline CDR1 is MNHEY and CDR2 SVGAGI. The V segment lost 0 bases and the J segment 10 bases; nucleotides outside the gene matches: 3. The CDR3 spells CASSYSSGGMIQYF. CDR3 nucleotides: TGTGCCAGCAGTTACTCTAGCGGGGGGATGATTCAGTACTTC.

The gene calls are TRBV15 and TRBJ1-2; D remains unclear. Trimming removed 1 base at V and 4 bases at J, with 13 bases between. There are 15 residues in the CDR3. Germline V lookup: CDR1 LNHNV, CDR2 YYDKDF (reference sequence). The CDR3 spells CATSRARSGSYGYTF. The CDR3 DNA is TGTGCCACCAGCAGAGCAAGGTCTGGGTCCTATGGCTACACCTTC.

The CDR3 coding sequence is TGCAGCGTTGCCCGAAGGCTAGCGGGAGGCGAGCAGTACTTC. Translation gives CSVARRLAGGEQYF. The gene calls are TRBV29-1 and TRBJ2-7; 11 positions agree with TRBD2. Germline loops: CDR1 SQVTM, CDR2 ANQGSEA. V shed 4 bases, J shed 6 bases, and the junction held 8 bases outside the gene matches. CDR3 length: 14 residues.

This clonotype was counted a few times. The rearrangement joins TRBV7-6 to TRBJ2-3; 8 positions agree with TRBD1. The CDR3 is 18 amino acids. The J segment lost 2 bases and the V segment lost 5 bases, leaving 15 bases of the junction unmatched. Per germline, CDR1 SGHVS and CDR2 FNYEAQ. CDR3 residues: CASSEDRASGLTTDTQYF. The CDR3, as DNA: TGTGCCAGCAGCGAGGACAGGGCGAGCGGGCTTACCACAGATACGCAGTATTTT.

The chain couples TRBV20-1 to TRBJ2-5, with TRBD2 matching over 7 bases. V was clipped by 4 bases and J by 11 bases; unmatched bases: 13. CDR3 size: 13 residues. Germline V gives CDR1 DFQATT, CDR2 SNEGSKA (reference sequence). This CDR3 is CSATWGRDGLQYF. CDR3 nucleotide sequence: TGCAGTGCTACTTGGGGGAGGGACGGTTTGCAGTACTTC.